One T cell receptor beta chain is described in this entry. Its antigen remains unknown. The sample is drawn from a study of cytomegalovirus exposure and HLA in healthy donors. Study-wide results and caveats: The study designated 164 TCR beta chains cytomegalovirus-associated. A later analysis reportedly found fewer N-insertions in an Asian-associated ancestry cluster than the approximately 730-donor mean. Some V segments, including TRBV6-2 and TRBV6-3, were excluded as indistinguishable.

A multiplex PCR was run with 60 Vbeta primers and 13 Jbeta primers. Clones were read by immunoSEQ multiplex PCR, and TCRdb kept only the in-frame ones, dropping some. The data contain 100,000 to 150,000 clones, around three quarters of them singletons. CDR3 length: 14 residues. The V gene's germline CDR1 is SEHNR and CDR2 FQNEAQ (reference sequence). Trimming left V 5 bases short and J 0 bases short, with 7 bases between. The sample comprised PBMCs. The V and J genes are TRBV7-9 and TRBJ1-4; tentative D call: TRBD1 (5 bases). The clonotype originates from a woman aged 60-70 years in good health and CMV-seropositive. The CDR3 coding sequence is TGTGCCAGCAGCCCGACAGCAACTAATGAAAAACTGTTTTTT. Its translation: CASSPTATNEKLFF.